Listed here are 4 T cell receptor beta chains from one sample, sequenced in a study of beta chain features in type 1 diabetes. These TCRs are of unknown antigen specificity. Regarding the study as a whole: When Type 1 diabetes patients were examined, their TCRB CDR3s proved moderately but significantly shorter in all four CD4+ subsets.

Expressed TCRB transcripts were sequenced, since all the RNA that had been isolated was reverse transcribed. The data were produced by immunoSEQ multiplex PCR, yet TCRdb's version contains in-frame clones alone and is incomplete. The profile shows about 340,000 clones, roughly 13% of them singletons. Sequencing used naive CD4+ T cells from blood. These receptors were collected from a woman in her late teens or twenties with type 1 diabetes.

This clone was counted a few times. The same CDR3 can be traced to other DNA sequences in this sample. The CDR3 DNA follows: TGTGCCAGCAGTTTTAGGGGGAACTATGGCTACACCTTC. Its translation is CASSFRGNYGYTF. This chain uses TRBV27 with TRBJ1-2, with D tentatively TRBD1 (6 bases). Germline CDR1 and CDR2: MNHEY and SMNVEV (reference sequence). The CDR3 extends over 13 amino acids. The ends were cut back, 3 bases at V and 2 bases at J, with 7 bases in the middle.

The rearrangement uses TRBV10-3 and TRBJ2-7; 7 positions agree with TRBD2. Trimming cost V 3 bases and J 2 bases; bases outside gene matches: 7. Germline V gene lookup returns CDR1 ENHRY and CDR2 SYGVKD. This CDR3 contains 15 residues. The CDR3 region is CAISDRGESAYEQYV. DNA for the CDR3: TGTGCCATCAGTGACCGGGGGGAGTCGGCCTACGAGCAGTACGTC.

This clone has only a few counts. The chain joins TRBV2 to TRBJ2-2; 7 bases map to TRBD1. From germline, CDR1 is SNHLY and CDR2 FYNNEI. The CDR3 consists of 14 residues. The J segment lost 2 bases and the V segment lost 7 bases, leaving 4 bases of the junction unmatched. CDR3 sequence reads: CASTGTVNTGELFF. CDR3 bases: TGTGCCAGCACCGGGACAGTAAACACCGGGGAGCTGTTTTTT. The full variable domain, with the rest looked up from reference TRBV2 and TRBJ2-2, is EPEVTQTPSHQVTQMGQEVILRCVPISNHLYFYWYRQILGQKVEFLVSFYNNEISEKSEIFDDQFSVERPDGSNFTLKIRSTKLEDSAMYFCASTGTVNTGELFFGEGSRLTVL.

The rearrangement uses TRBV18 and TRBJ2-7, with D possibly being TRBD1 (6 bases). CDR3 length: 16 amino acids. Germline V lookup: CDR1 KGHSH, CDR2 LQKENI. The V and J ends lost 2 bases and 0 bases respectively, with 14 bases between them. This CDR3 reads CASSPGRGSLSYEQYV. Here the CDR3 DNA reads TGTGCCAGCTCACCAGGCAGGGGTTCCCTCTCCTACGAGCAGTACGTC.